The source of this T cell receptor (beta chain) is a study of OX40 agonist ivuxolimab in advanced cancers. Broadly, across the study: Ivuxolimab was an agonistic, fully human IgG2 monoclonal antibody directed against OX40 (CD134), a costimulatory receptor. Intravenous ivuxolimab was administered to patients every 2 weeks at six dose levels: 0.01, 0.1, 0.3, 1.5, 3 and 10 mg/kg. Of the 50 or so patients in dose escalation, some 19 had hepatocellular carcinoma, around 15 had melanoma, 9 had renal cell carcinoma and 9 had head and neck cancer. A male proportion of about 79% and a mean age of about 60 years, ranging from 23 to 79, were recorded for the dose-escalation cohort. Patients were allowed to have had prior anti-PD-1, anti-PD-L1 or anti-CTLA-4 therapy, and approximately 40% of the dose-escalation patients had previously received checkpoint inhibitors. Partial responses were achieved by three dose-escalation patients, of whom one had hepatocellular carcinoma and two had cutaneous melanoma. The purpose of peripheral TCRbeta sequencing was to test whether ivuxolimab changed TCR sequence diversity and led to clonal T-cell expansion. The paper describes the monotherapy dose-escalation part (N ≈ 52 patients) of the phase I trial of ivuxolimab. Overall study outcomes, separate from this receptor: In the 0.1-3.0 mg/kg groups, partial responders had among the lowest normalized peripheral clonal expansion, particularly in CD8+ T cells. The antigen specificity of the peripheral T cells that underwent clonal expansion was not determined. After ivuxolimab, expanded clones were on average more numerous among CD8+ T cells than among CD4+ T cells. At doses of 0.1 to 3.0 mg/kg, clonal expansion of both CD4+ and CD8+ T cells in blood was seen between baseline and week 6. Low levels of normalized T-cell clonal expansion were also seen in some nonresponding patients.

Comments on this clone: It lacks a known antigen. Base qualities are missing; no much larger clone stands one base away.

Patients with a history of autoimmune disease or receiving systemic immunosuppression were excluded from the trial. In every dose cohort, peripheral blood was drawn for TCR sequencing at baseline, cycle 4 day 1, and cycle 7 day 1. Samples came from an open-label, multicenter, first-in-human phase I dose-escalation trial of ivuxolimab. Adults with locally advanced or metastatic melanoma, renal cell, hepatocellular, or head and neck squamous cell carcinoma were enrolled in the trial. Before TCR sequencing, CD4+ T cells and CD8+ T cells from peripheral blood were sorted into separate populations. For sequencing of the TCRbeta CDR3 region, genomic DNA was extracted from the sorted cells. The immunoSEQ Assay was used for sequencing of TCRbeta CDR3 regions. TCRdb stores this immuneACCESS table with in-frame sequences only. Part of the clones is absent; in the studies checked, under half of the shortfall reflects unresolved V genes, and no reason is known for the rest. Within this sample are approximately 74,000 clones, with roughly 86% of them counted one time only. The ten largest clones add up to approximately 5% of the sample.

The sequencing used CD4+ or CD8+ T cells sorted from blood, collected in a trial of the OX40 agonist ivuxolimab. The origin of this receptor is an adult with an advanced solid tumor such as melanoma, head and neck, liver or kidney cancer.

This receptor carries the CDR3 CASSLGTVSYEQYF. The sequenced DNA is TGCGCCAGCAGCTTGGGGACAGTGTCCTACGAGCAGTACTTC. The chain uses TRBV5-1 and TRBJ2-7; TRBD1 is a possible D gene, resting on 6 matching bases. The CDR3 measures 14 amino acids from cysteine to phenylalanine. Of the read, only the CDR3 DNA is kept; its 42 bases are in frame from base 1. The CDR1 and CDR2 encoded by the germline V gene are SGHRS and YFSETQ. V is reduced by 0 bases and J by 1 base, leaving a spacing of 8 bases between them. The CDR3, completed at both ends by the reference TRBV5-1 and TRBJ2-7 genes, gives the full variable domain KAGVTQTPRYLIKTRGQQVTLSCSPISGHRSVSWYQQTPGQGLQFLFEYFSETQRNKGNFPGRFSGRQFSNSRSEMNVSTLELGDSALYLCASSLGTVSYEQYFGPGTRLTVT.